This T cell receptor (beta chain) was sequenced for a study of T cells expressing NK-cell markers. About the study: Seven sequenced donors out of eight were HCMV-seropositive, one seronegative.

Germline CDR1 and CDR2: SGHVS and FQNEAQ. The CDR3 sequence is 13 residues long. No DNA is given; TCRdb re-called the 5' RACE reads and lists each CDR3 protein once. Recorded for this sample: 550,000 or so distinct CDR3 sequences. The chain recombines TRBV7-8 with TRBJ1-1; the D gene TCRdb calls, TRBD1, cannot be checked with no DNA. The TCR originated in a man between 18 and 29 years old in good health. Material for sequencing was blood T cells: a sorted CD56 or NKG2C T cell subset, CD4+ or CD8+ T cells, or bulk PBMC T cells (not recorded which). This chain's CDR3 is CASSSRGRREAFF.